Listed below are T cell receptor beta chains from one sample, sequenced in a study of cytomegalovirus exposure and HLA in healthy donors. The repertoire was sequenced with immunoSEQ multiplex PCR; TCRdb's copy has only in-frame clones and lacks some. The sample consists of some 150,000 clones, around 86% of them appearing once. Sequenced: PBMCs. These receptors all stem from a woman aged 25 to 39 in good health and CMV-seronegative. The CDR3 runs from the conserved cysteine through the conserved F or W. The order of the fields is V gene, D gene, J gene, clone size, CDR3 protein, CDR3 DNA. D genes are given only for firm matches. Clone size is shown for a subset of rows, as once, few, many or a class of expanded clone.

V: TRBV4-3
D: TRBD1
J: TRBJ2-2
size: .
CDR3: CASSPGTGESGELFF
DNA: TGCGCCAGCAGTCCCGGGACAGGGGAGTCCGGGGAGCTGTTTTTT

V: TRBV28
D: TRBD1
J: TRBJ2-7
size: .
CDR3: CASSFSGTGAVEQYF
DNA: TGTGCCAGCAGTTTCTCCGGGACAGGAGCGGTCGAGCAGTACTTC

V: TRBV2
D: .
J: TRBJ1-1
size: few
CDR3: CASSADSTAFF
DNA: TGTGCCAGCAGCGCGGACAGTACAGCTTTCTTT

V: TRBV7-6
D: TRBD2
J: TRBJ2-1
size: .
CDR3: CASSSGLRAGADLYNEQFF
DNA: TGTGCCAGCAGCTCGGGACTGAGAGCGGGGGCCGACTTATACAATGAGCAGTTCTTC

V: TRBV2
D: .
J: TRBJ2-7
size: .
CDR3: CASSESRRGEQYF
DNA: TGTGCCAGCAGTGAATCCCGAAGGGGCGAGCAGTACTTC

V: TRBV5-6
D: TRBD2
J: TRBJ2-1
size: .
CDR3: CASSSGGVGGQFF
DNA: TGTGCCAGCAGCTCTGGGGGGGTGGGCGGGCAGTTCTTC

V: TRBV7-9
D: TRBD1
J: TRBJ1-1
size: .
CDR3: CASSLPRKGAGEAFF
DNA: TGTGCCAGCAGCTTACCCCGAAAGGGGGCGGGTGAAGCTTTCTTT

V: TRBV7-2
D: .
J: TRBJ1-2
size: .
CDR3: CASSLVTGSDYGYTF
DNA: TGTGCCAGCAGCTTAGTGACAGGTTCTGACTATGGCTACACCTTC

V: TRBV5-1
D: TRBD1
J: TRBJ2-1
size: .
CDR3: CASSGTGGSYNEQFF
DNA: TGCGCCAGCAGCGGGACAGGGGGCTCCTACAATGAGCAGTTCTTC

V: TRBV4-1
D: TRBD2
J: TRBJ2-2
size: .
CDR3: CASSQSSGANTGELFF
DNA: TGCGCCAGCAGCCAGTCGAGCGGGGCTAACACCGGGGAGCTGTTTTTT

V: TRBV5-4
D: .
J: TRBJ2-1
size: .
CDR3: CASSLPSYNEQFF
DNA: TGTGCCAGCAGCTTGCCGAGCTACAATGAGCAGTTCTTC

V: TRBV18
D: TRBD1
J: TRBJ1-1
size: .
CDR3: CASSPYRGDTEAFF
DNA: TGTGCCAGCTCACCATACAGGGGTGACACTGAAGCTTTCTTT

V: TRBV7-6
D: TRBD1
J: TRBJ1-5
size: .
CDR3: CASSLARGDNQPQHF
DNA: TGTGCCAGCAGCTTAGCCAGGGGGGACAATCAGCCCCAGCATTTT

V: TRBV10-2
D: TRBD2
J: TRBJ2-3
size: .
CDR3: CASSESLAGVSTDTQYF
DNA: TGCGCCAGCAGTGAGTCACTAGCGGGGGTTAGCACAGATACGCAGTATTTT

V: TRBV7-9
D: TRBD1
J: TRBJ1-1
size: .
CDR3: CSSSSVTTGDEAFF
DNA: TGTTCCAGCAGCTCAGTGACCACAGGGGATGAAGCTTTCTTT

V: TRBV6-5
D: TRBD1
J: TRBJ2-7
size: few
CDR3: CASRTLDRAYEQYF
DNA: TGTGCCAGCAGGACCCTTGACAGGGCCTACGAGCAGTACTTC

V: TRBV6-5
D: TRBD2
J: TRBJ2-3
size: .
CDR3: CASRPSGRTDTQYF
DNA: TGTGCCAGCAGGCCTAGCGGCCGCACAGATACGCAGTATTTT

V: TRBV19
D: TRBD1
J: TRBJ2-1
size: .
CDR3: CASSTGTGYDNEQFF
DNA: TGTGCCAGCTCGACCGGGACAGGGTATGACAATGAGCAGTTCTTC

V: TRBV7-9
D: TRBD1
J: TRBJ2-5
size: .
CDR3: CASSLPDRGRRETQYF
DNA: TGTGCCAGCAGCTTACCCGACAGGGGGCGTCGAGAGACCCAGTACTTC

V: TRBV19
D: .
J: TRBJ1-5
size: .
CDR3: CASTLSNQPQHF
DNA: TGTGCCAGTACCCTGAGCAATCAGCCCCAGCATTTT

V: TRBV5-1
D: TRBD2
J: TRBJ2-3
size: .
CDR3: CASSQGLAGVVDTQYF
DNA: TGCGCCAGCAGCCAGGGACTAGCGGGAGTGGTAGATACGCAGTATTTT

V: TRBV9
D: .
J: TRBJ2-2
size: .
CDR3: CASSPPSYQGFDTGELFF
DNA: TGTGCCAGCAGCCCACCAAGTTATCAGGGGTTCGACACCGGGGAGCTGTTTTTT

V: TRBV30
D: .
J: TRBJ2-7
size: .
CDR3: CALSGPGSYEQYF
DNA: TGTGCCCTCAGTGGGCCCGGCTCCTACGAGCAGTACTTC

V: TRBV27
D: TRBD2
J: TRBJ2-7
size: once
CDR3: CASSISGLASYEQYF
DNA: TGTGCCAGCAGTATATCGGGACTAGCGAGCTACGAGCAGTACTTC

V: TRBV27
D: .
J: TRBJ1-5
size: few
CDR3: CASSPMGGFNQPQHF
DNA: TGTGCCAGCAGCCCCATGGGAGGGTTCAATCAGCCCCAGCATTTT

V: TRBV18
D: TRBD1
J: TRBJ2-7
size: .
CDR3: CASSPDRAYEQYF
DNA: TGTGCCAGCTCACCCGACAGGGCCTACGAGCAGTACTTC

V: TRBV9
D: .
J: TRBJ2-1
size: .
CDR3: CASTMAGGRYNEQFF
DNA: TGTGCCAGCACTATGGCAGGGGGGCGATACAATGAGCAGTTCTTC

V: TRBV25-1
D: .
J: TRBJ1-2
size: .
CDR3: CASSEYREGNYGYTF
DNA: TGTGCCAGCAGTGAATATCGGGAGGGGAACTATGGCTACACCTTC

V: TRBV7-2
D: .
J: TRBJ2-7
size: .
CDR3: CASSLSAGAEQYF
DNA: TGTGCCAGCAGCTTATCGGCAGGGGCCGAGCAGTACTTC

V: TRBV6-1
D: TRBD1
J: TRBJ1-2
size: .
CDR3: CASSEALQGGFGYTF
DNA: TGTGCCAGCAGCGAGGCCCTCCAAGGGGGCTTCGGCTACACCTTC

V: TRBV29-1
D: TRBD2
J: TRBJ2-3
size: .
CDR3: CSVEGGLAGTDTQYF
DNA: TGCAGCGTTGAAGGGGGACTAGCCGGCACAGATACGCAGTATTTT

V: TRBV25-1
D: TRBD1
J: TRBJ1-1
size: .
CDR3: CASSDRTGWDTEAFF
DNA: TGTGCCAGCAGTGACCGGACAGGGTGGGACACTGAAGCTTTCTTT

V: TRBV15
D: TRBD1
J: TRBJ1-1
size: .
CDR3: CATSRERLGQGTEAFF
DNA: TGTGCCACCAGCAGAGAACGGCTCGGACAGGGTACTGAAGCTTTCTTT

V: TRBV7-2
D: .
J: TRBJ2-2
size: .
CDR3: CASSLLGGDTGELFF
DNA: TGTGCCAGCAGCTTGTTAGGCGGTGACACCGGGGAGCTGTTTTTT

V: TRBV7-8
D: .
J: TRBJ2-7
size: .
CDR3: CASSPLKPYEQYF
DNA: TGTGCCAGCAGCCCTCTGAAGCCCTACGAGCAGTACTTC

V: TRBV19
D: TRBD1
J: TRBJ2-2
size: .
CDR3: CASSTSTGEGGELFF
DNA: TGTGCCAGTAGTACGTCGACAGGGGAAGGGGGGGAGCTGTTTTTT

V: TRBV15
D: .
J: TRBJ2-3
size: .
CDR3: CATSRTQGLGTDTQYF
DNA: TGTGCCACCAGCAGAACCCAGGGGCTAGGGACAGATACGCAGTATTTT

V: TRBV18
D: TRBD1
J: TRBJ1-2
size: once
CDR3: CASSPNQGAVGYGYTF
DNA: TGTGCCAGCTCACCAAATCAGGGGGCGGTCGGCTATGGCTACACCTTC

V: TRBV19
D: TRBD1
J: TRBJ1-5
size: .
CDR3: CASSTDRGGNQPQHF
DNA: TGTGCCAGTAGCACGGACAGGGGAGGGAATCAGCCCCAGCATTTT

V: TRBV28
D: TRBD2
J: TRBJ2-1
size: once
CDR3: CASSPMGTGPGLAALYNEQFF
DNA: TGTGCCAGCAGTCCTATGGGGACAGGGCCGGGACTAGCGGCTCTCTACAATGAGCAGTTCTTC

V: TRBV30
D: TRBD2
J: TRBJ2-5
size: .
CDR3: CAWSRLAGGGKTQYF
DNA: TGTGCCTGGAGTCGACTAGCGGGCGGAGGAAAGACCCAGTACTTC

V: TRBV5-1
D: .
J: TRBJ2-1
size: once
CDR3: CASTSSGGYNEQFF
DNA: TGCGCCAGCACCTCCTCGGGTGGGTACAATGAGCAGTTCTTC

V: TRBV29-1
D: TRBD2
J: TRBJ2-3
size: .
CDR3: CSVESGREADTQYF
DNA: TGCAGCGTTGAATCAGGGAGGGAAGCAGATACGCAGTATTTT

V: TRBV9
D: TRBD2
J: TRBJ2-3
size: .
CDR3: CASSVVGRGGLDTQYF
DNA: TGTGCCAGCAGCGTAGTCGGGCGGGGGGGTTTAGATACGCAGTATTTT

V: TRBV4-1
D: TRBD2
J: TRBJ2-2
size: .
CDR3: CASSQDNRGANTGELFF
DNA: TGCGCCAGCAGCCAAGACAACCGGGGGGCGAACACCGGGGAGCTGTTTTTT

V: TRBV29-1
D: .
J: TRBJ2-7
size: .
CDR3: CSVVVPSSYEQYF
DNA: TGCAGCGTTGTGGTCCCGAGCTCCTACGAGCAGTACTTC

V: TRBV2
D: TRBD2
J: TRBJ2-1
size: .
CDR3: CASKMGLAVSYNEQFF
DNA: TGTGCCAGTAAAATGGGACTAGCGGTGTCCTACAATGAGCAGTTCTTC

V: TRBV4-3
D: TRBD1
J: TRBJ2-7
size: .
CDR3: CASSHATGEEQYF
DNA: TGCGCCAGCAGCCACGCGACAGGGGAAGAGCAGTACTTC

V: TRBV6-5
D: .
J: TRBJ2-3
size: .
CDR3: CASRRADTQYF
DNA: TGTGCCAGCAGGCGGGCAGATACGCAGTATTTT

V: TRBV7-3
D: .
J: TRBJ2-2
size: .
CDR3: CASSLIRGTGELFF
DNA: TGTGCCAGCAGCTTAATCAGGGGCACCGGGGAGCTGTTTTTT

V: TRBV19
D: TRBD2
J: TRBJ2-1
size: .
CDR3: CASSVGTSGGKNEQFF
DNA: TGTGCCAGTAGTGTCGGGACTAGCGGGGGGAAGAATGAGCAGTTCTTC

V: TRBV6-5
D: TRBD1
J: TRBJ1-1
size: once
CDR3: CASSSSGGATEAFF
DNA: TGTGCCAGCAGTTCGTCAGGGGGCGCGACTGAAGCTTTCTTT

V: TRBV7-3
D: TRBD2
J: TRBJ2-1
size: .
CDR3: CASSFAAGEWNEQFF
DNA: TGTGCCAGCAGCTTTGCAGCGGGGGAATGGAATGAGCAGTTCTTC

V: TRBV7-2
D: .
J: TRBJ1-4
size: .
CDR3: CASSSSEKLFF
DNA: TGTGCCAGCAGCTCCAGTGAAAAACTGTTTTTT

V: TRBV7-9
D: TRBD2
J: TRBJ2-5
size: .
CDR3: CASSLAQTSEYQETQYF
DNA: TGTGCCAGCAGCTTAGCCCAGACTAGCGAGTACCAAGAGACCCAGTACTTC

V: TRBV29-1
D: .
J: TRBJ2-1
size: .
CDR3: CSVDIQGRFVEQFF
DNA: TGCAGCGTTGATATTCAGGGCCGCTTCGTTGAGCAGTTCTTC

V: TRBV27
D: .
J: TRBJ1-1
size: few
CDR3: CASSYTRSDTEAFF
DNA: TGTGCCAGCAGCTACACCCGGAGCGACACTGAAGCTTTCTTT